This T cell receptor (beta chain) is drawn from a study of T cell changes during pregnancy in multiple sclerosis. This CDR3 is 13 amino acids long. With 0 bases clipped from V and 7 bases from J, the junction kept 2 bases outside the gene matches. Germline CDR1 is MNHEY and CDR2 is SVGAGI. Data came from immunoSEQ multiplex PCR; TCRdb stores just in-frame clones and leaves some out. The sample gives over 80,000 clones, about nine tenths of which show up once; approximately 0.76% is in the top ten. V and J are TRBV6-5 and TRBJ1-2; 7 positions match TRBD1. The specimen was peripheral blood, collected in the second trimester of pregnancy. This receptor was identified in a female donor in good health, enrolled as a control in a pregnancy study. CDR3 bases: TGTGCCAGCAGTTACTCCGACAGGGTTGGCTACACCTTC. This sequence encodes CASSYSDRVGYTF.